This T cell receptor beta chain was captured by sequencing in a study of shared clonotypes between healthy human individuals. Notes on this clone: Its antigen remains unknown.

Study results and caveats: In contrast to clonotypes shared by all four donors, non-shared clonotypes had lower generation probabilities.

Assay: immunoSEQ multiplex PCR; the TCRdb copy retains only in-frame clones and omits some. In the table there are roughly 2.5 million clones, around 94% of which are singletons. CDR1 and CDR2 (germline): LGHNA, YSLEER. This CDR3 is 15 amino acids long. V lost 0 bases to trimming and J lost 0 bases, with 5 bases between them. The sample comprised naive CD4+ T cells sorted from blood. Subset specified: CD45RA+ positively selected. V usage is TRBV4-3 and J usage is TRBJ1-4; no reliable D call. The clonotype was recovered from a man aged 18 to 35 in good health. In DNA form, the CDR3 reads TGCGCCAGCAGCCAAGATCCCTCAACTAATGAAAAACTGTTTTTT. Residues: CASSQDPSTNEKLFF.